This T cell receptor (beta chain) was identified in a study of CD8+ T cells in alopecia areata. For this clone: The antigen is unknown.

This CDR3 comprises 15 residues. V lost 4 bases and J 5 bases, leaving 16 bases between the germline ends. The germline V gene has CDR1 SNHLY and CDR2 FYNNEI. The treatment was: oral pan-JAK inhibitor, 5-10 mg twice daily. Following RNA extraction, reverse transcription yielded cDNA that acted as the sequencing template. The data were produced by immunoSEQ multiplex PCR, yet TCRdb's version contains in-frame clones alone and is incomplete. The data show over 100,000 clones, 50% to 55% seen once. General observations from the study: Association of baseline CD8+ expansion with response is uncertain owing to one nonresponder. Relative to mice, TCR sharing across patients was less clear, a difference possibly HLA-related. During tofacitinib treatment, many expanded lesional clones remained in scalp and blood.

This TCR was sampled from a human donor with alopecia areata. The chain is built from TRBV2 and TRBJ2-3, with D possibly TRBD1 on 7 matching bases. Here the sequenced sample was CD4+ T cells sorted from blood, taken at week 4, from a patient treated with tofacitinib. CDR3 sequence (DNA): TGTGCCAGCAGTGTCAGGGGGGCGCAGATAGATACGCAGTATTTT. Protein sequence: CASSVRGAQIDTQYF.